This T cell receptor beta chain stems from a study of T cell repertoires in cytomegalovirus infection. Worth noting for this clonotype: The antigen is not known.

Trimming stripped 7 bases from V and 2 bases from J, with 7 bases between. The CDR3 has 12 residues. TCRdb re-derived calls from the reads in MiXCR, one entry per CDR3 protein. The profile covers about 310,000 distinct CDR3 sequences, with more than 20% appearing a single time and more than 10% taken by the ten largest. The sequence derives from a human donor in good health (CMV status not recorded). Some clones in this sample may be carry-over from other donors' samples. This chain uses TRBV12-3 or TRBV12-4 with TRBJ2-3; D ambiguous. The specimen comprised cultured PBMCs, sampled from culture after CMV antigen stimulation. The CDR3 protein is CASIEATDTQYF. The CDR3 coding sequence is TGTGCCAGCATAGAAGCCACAGATACGCAGTATTTT.